This TCR beta chain is from a study of identical twins. One entry per CDR3 protein results from TCRdb running MiXCR on the 5' RACE reads. The sample holds about 720,000 distinct CDR3 sequences; approximately 18% are singletons and the top ten take roughly 13%. The CDR3 covers 15 residues. V was pared by 0 bases and J by 3 bases, with 5 bases of the junction left unmatched. Germline values: CDR1 SGHVS, CDR2 FNYEAQ. This same sample was also part of a study on T cells expressing NK-cell markers. That paper adds: Uncertainty persisted over the HCMV specificity of expanded NKG2C+ T cell clones.

This sequence was found in a woman younger than 30 in good health. Source material: PBMCs. The chain has TRBV7-6 and TRBJ2-7, with 7 bases matching TRBD2. This CDR3 is CASSLAPSGFYEQYF. The CDR3 DNA sequence: TGTGCCAGCAGCTTAGCGCCTAGCGGATTCTACGAGCAGTACTTC.